A selection of T cell receptor beta chains follows, all from one sample in a study of shared clonotypes between healthy human individuals. TCRdb keeps only in-frame clones here, not all; method: immunoSEQ multiplex PCR. The sample has around 2,000,000 clones; over 85% are singletons. Sequenced input: naive CD8+ T cells sorted from blood. Receptors originate from a man between 18 and 29 years old in good health. Each CDR3 is given with its conserved first and last residue. Each record gives: CDR3 length, V gene, clone size, CDR3 protein. Size is stated for part of the rows, as once, few or many counts, or as a class when the clone is expanded.

14	TRBV7-9	NA	CASSLAINSYEQYF
13	TRBV5-1	NA	CASSLEGANEQFF
15	TRBV2	NA	CASSETSGVYNEQFF
16	TRBV10-2	once	CASRGDRGESTGELFF
12	TRBV14	NA	CASSQGWDEQFF
18	TRBV6-9	NA	CASSPRLWTSKGTDTQYF
15	TRBV7-9	NA	CASSSTSGGTGELFF
14	TRBV10-2	NA	CASSDLSGQTEQFF
15	TRBV7-2	NA	CASSPWTSGTYEQYF
15	TRBV7-9	NA	CASSPSWGEYNEQFF
15	TRBV9	NA	CASSAGLANTGELFF
12	TRBV6-5	NA	CASSLAGDEQYF
12	TRBV7-9	NA	CASSLGGSPQHF
15	TRBV11-1	NA	CASSLDRDYNSPLHF
14	TRBV29-1	NA	CSAVRWDRGPEAFF
16	TRBV4-2	NA	CASTYRGSSYNSPLHF
15	TRBV28	NA	CASSPMTGENTEAFF
14	TRBV4-1	few	CASSQEGENTEAFF
14	TRBV6-1	NA	CASTPGGHNQPQHF